This T cell receptor beta chain was sequenced for a study of blood T cell repertoires in COVID-19. The overall study: The cDNA or gDNA used as material had been derived from T cells, B-cell-depleted T cells, or PBMCs.

Profiled with immunoSEQ multiplex PCR; TCRdb holds only in-frame clones, not every one. This table has about 74,000 clones, almost 85% appearing once. With 2 bases removed from V and 4 bases from J, the gap between germline ends came to 14 bases. CDR1 is SGHAT and CDR2 is FQNNGV in the germline V gene. The CDR3 totals 16 residues. The clonotype was recovered from a man between 45 and 60 years old with acute or convalescent COVID-19. The sequenced sample was peripheral blood. The chain carries TRBV11-2 and TRBJ2-2; D is possibly TRBD2 (6 bases). The DNA for the CDR3 is TGTGCCAGCAGCTTAAATCGCGGGGCAGGCACCGGGGAGCTGTTTTTT. Its translation is CASSLNRGAGTGELFF.